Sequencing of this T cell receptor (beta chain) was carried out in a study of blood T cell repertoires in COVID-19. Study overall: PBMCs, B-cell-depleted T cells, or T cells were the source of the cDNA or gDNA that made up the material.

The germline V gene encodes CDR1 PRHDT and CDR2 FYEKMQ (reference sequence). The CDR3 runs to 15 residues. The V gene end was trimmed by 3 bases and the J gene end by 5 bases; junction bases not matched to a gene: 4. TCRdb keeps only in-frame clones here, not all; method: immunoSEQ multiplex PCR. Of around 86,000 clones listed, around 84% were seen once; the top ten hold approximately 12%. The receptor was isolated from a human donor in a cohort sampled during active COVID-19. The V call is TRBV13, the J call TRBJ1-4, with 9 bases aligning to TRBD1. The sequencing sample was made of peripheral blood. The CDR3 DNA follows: TGTGCCAGCAGCTTCTCGACAGGGGGAAATGAAAAACTGTTTTTT. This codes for CASSFSTGGNEKLFF.